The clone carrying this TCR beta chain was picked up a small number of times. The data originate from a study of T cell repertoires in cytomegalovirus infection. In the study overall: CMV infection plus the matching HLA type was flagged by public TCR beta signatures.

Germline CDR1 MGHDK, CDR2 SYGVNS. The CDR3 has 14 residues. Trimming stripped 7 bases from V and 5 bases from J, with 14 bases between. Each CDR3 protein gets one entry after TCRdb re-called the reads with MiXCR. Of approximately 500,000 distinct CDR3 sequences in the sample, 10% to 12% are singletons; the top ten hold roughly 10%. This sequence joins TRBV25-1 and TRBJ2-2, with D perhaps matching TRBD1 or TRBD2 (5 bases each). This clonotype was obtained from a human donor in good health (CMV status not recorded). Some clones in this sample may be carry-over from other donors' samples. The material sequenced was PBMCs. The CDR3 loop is CASTPSWGTGELFF. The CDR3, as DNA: TGTGCCAGCACCCCGTCCTGGGGGACCGGGGAGCTGTTTTTT.